This T cell receptor (beta chain) is drawn from a study of T cells after yellow fever vaccination. Study in general: The authors prepared low-cell-number fractions using SMART-Seq v4 Ultra Low Input.

Notes on this clonotype: The antigen is not known.

Study results and caveats: Faster peaking, at day 5 versus 15, marked a secondary response that was weaker.

Trimming took 10 bases from V and 3 from J, leaving 6 bases between them. The CDR3 spans 10 residues. The authors made TCR cDNA by 5'RACE template switching, adding a universal primer site and UMIs. Each CDR3 protein gets one entry after TCRdb re-called the 5' RACE reads with MiXCR. The data hold 150,000 to 200,000 distinct CDR3 sequences, with 11% observed a single time. The source of this sequence is a man aged 18 to 29 who received the YFV17D yellow fever vaccine. V and J are TRBV12-3 or TRBV12-4 and TRBJ1-1; D possibly corresponds to TRBD1 (5 bases). Material: CD8+ T cells sorted from PBMCs, obtained 15 days after the yellow fever booster vaccination. The CDR3 spells CATGDTEAFF. In DNA form, the CDR3 reads TGTGCCACGGGGGACACTGAAGCTTTCTTT.